This T cell receptor (beta chain) was profiled in a study of T cells after yellow fever vaccination. General study findings and limits: A weaker but faster secondary response was observed, peaking on day 5 versus 15. Abundant clonotypes from the bulk population could have been carried over as contaminants into FACS-sorted repertoires. The booster saw the reappearance of most primary-vaccination clones (around 95% CD4, less than 90% CD8).

This CDR3 is 14 amino acids long. V lost 0 bases, J lost 3 bases, and 6 bases lay in between. Per the germline V gene, CDR1 is SEHNR and CDR2 is FQNEAQ (reference sequence). Template switching by 5'RACE produced TCR cDNA, adding a universal primer site and UMIs. Using its own MiXCR run on the 5' RACE reads, TCRdb lists one record per CDR3 protein. The sample has roughly 310,000 distinct CDR3 sequences; roughly 8.7% are singletons. This clonotype occurred a few times. Antigen unknown. Sample: PBMCs, taken on the day of the first yellow fever vaccination. This TCR came from a man aged 18 to 29 who received the YFV17D yellow fever vaccine. The V gene is TRBV7-9, the J gene TRBJ1-3; D gene unclear. The CDR3 region is CASSLALGGNTIYF. DNA of the CDR3: TGTGCCAGCAGCTTAGCGCTAGGTGGAAACACCATATATTTT. The variable domain in full, with the rest retrieved from reference TRBV7-9 and TRBJ1-3, is DTGVSQNPRHKITKRGQNVTFRCDPISEHNRLYWYRQTLGQGPEFLTYFQNEAQLEKSRLLSDRFSAERPKGSFSTLEIQRTEQGDSAMYLCASSLALGGNTIYFGEGSWLTVV.